These T cell receptor beta chains were read from a single sample in a study of T cell responses to AZD1222 COVID-19 vaccine. Clones were read by immunoSEQ multiplex PCR, and TCRdb kept only the in-frame ones, dropping some. The sample lists tens of thousands of clones, 90% seen once, with roughly 5.6% in the top ten. The sequences come from peripheral blood, collected on day 0 of AZD1222 vaccination. The receptors derive from an adult in good health. CDR3s include the opening cysteine and the closing phenylalanine or tryptophan. D genes are given only for firm matches. The size entry is marked missing in some rows and otherwise reads once, few, many or a size class.

D gene,clone size,J gene,V gene,CDR3 protein,CDR3 DNA
NA,NA,TRBJ1-1,TRBV7-9,CASSSMGRNTEAFF,TGTGCCAGCAGCTCCATGGGCCGGAACACTGAAGCTTTCTTT
NA,NA,TRBJ1-2,TRBV19,CASKVEGAGFYGYTF,TGTGCCAGTAAGGTAGAAGGAGCTGGGTTCTATGGCTACACCTTC
NA,few,TRBJ1-5,TRBV30,CAWSGRNQPQHF,TGTGCCTGGAGTGGCCGCAATCAGCCCCAGCATTTT
NA,NA,TRBJ1-1,TRBV19,CASSHTGTRWAEAFF,TGTGCCAGTAGTCATACCGGGACGAGATGGGCTGAAGCTTTCTTT
NA,NA,TRBJ1-6,TRBV30,CAWSVHEPAGQYNSPLHF,TGTGCCTGGAGTGTCCACGAGCCCGCCGGACAGTATAATTCACCCCTCCACTTT
NA,NA,TRBJ2-7,TRBV6-4,CASGQGGDDDEQYF,TGTGCCAGCGGTCAGGGCGGGGATGACGACGAGCAGTACTTC
TRBD1,NA,TRBJ1-2,TRBV4-1,CASSLRTGELYGYTF,TGCGCCAGCAGCCTAAGGACAGGGGAACTTTATGGCTACACCTTC
NA,once,TRBJ1-4,TRBV28,CASSLTVEKLFF,TGTGCCAGCAGTTTAACGGTAGAAAAACTGTTTTTT
NA,NA,TRBJ1-1,TRBV14,CASSQEWAGNTEAFF,TGTGCCAGCAGCCAAGAGTGGGCGGGGAACACTGAAGCTTTCTTT
NA,once,TRBJ2-2,TRBV5-1,CASSLGLANTGELFF,TGCGCCAGCAGCTTGGGTCTAGCTAACACCGGGGAGCTGTTTTTT
TRBD1,few,TRBJ2-1,TRBV6-5,CASEAGGGYNEQFF,TGTGCCAGCGAGGCAGGGGGCGGCTACAATGAGCAGTTCTTC